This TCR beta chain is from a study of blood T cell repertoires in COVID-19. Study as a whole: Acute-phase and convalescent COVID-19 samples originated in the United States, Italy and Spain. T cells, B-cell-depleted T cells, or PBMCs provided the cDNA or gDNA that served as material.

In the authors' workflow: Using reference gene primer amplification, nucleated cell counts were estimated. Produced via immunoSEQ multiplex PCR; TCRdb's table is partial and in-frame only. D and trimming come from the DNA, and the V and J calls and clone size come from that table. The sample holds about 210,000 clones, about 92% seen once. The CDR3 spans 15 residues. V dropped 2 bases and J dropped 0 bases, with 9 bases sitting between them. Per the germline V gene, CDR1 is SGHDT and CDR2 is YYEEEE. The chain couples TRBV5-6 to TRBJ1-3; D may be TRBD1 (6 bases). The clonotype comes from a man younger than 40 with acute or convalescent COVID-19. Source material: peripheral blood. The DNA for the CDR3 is TGTGCCAGCAGCTTTGACAGGCGCTCTGGAAACACCATATATTTT. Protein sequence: CASSFDRRSGNTIYF.